What follows are 14 T cell receptor beta chains derived from one specimen sequenced in a study of blood T cell repertoires in COVID-19. This table comes from immunoSEQ multiplex PCR, and its TCRdb copy is limited to in-frame clones, with some not included. Of roughly 410,000 clones detected, around 91% appear once; the ten largest clones hold 1.5% to 1.7%. Sequences were obtained from peripheral blood. All receptors derive from a woman between 35 and 50 years old with COVID-19, enrolled during active disease.

The CDR3 loop is CASTSVAAQPYYGYTF. The CDR3 DNA reads TGTGCCAGCACCTCTGTCGCAGCGCAGCCCTACTATGGCTACACCTTC. V usage is TRBV28 and J usage is TRBJ1-2; the D is unclear. Trimming took 7 bases from V and 3 from J, leaving 21 bases between them. The CDR3 runs to 16 residues. Germline V gives CDR1 MDHEN, CDR2 SYDVKM.

The chain employs TRBV7-3 and TRBJ2-2; D gene ambiguous. In germline, CDR1 is SGHTA, CDR2 FQGTGA. This CDR3 comprises 17 residues. V was cut by 1 base and J by 1 base, with 13 bases left in between. CDR3 bases: TGTGCCAGCAGCTTAAGTCGCTGGTCAGGGAACACCGGGGAGCTGTTTTTT. Residues: CASSLSRWSGNTGELFF.

V and J are TRBV6-6 and TRBJ2-1, with TRBD1 matching over 11 bases. V lost 5 bases and J lost 11; bases outside the gene matches: 20. Germline CDR1 is MNHNY and CDR2 is SVGAGI (reference sequence). The CDR3 is 18 residues long. The CDR3 sequence is CASSLSVLPGQGVSKQFF. DNA of the CDR3: TGTGCCAGCAGTCTATCTGTTTTACCGGGACAGGGGGTATCAAAGCAGTTCTTC.

V and J are TRBV30 and TRBJ2-2; unclear D gene. The CDR3 has 13 amino acids. V shed 5 bases and J shed 8 bases, with 15 bases lying between them. CDR1 and CDR2 from the germline V gene are GTSNPN and SVGIG (reference sequence). The CDR3 loop is CAWDPSPGGELFF. CDR3 nucleotide sequence: TGTGCCTGGGACCCCTCCCCGGGTGGGGAGCTGTTTTTT. Full variable domain (missing parts from reference TRBV30 and TRBJ2-2): SQTIHQWPATLVQPVGSPLSLECTVEGTSNPNLYWYRQAAGRGLQLLFYSVGIGQISSEVPQNLSASRPQDRQFILSSKKLLLSDSGFYLCAWDPSPGGELFFGEGSRLTVL.

V is TRBV7-9 and J is TRBJ1-2, with 9 bases identical to TRBD1. CDR3 length: 15 residues. From germline, CDR1 is SEHNR and CDR2 FQNEAQ (reference sequence). After removal of 5 bases from V and 3 bases from J, the junction contained 7 bases not matched to a gene. CDR3 amino acids: CASSPRDRVDYGYTF. CDR3 in DNA: TGTGCCAGCAGCCCCCGGGACAGGGTGGACTATGGCTACACCTTC.

CDR3 region: CATSDSSGRTYNEQFF. The CDR3 nucleotides read TGTGCCACCAGTGACTCTAGCGGGAGGACCTACAATGAGCAGTTCTTC. The J gene is TRBJ2-1, the V gene TRBV24-1; 11 positions agree with TRBD2. In germline, CDR1 is KGHDR, CDR2 SFDVKD. This CDR3 has 16 residues. The junction had 3 bases not matched to a gene; V was cut back by 4 bases and J by 2 bases.

Of note for this clone: The junction departs from the called germline gene at one end, perhaps through a read error. The genes are TRBV7-7 and TRBJ2-1; 11 bases agree with TRBD2. CDR1 is SSHAT, CDR2 FNYEAQ, per germline (reference sequence). The CDR3 is 15 amino acids. The CDR3 DNA sequence: TGTGCTAGCAGCCCCGGGACTAGCGGTAAGAATGAGCAGTTCTTC. As protein: CASSPGTSGKNEQFF.

V is TRBV24-1 and J is TRBJ1-2; TRBD1 matches 11 bases. The CDR3 has 17 amino acids. In germline, CDR1 is KGHDR, CDR2 SFDVKD. Germline trimming cut 3 bases from V and 4 bases from J; bases unmatched to any gene: 9. This chain's CDR3 is CATSDASGTGGGYGYTF. DNA for the CDR3: TGTGCCACCAGTGATGCTTCCGGGACAGGGGGTGGCTATGGCTACACCTTC.

The gene calls are TRBV6-5 and TRBJ1-2; D possibly corresponds to TRBD1 (6 bases). Germline CDR1 is MNHEY and CDR2 is SVGAGI. Deletions cut 2 bases from V and 8 bases from J, with 21 bases between. There are 16 residues in the CDR3. The CDR3 DNA is TGTGCCAGCAGTTACGGTCCCCCACAGGGTCAGGGGGGCTACACCTTC. It yields the protein CASSYGPPQGQGGYTF.

The rearrangement uses TRBV6-5 and TRBJ1-1; D might be TRBD1 (6 bases). Per germline, CDR1 MNHEY and CDR2 SVGAGI. The CDR3 consists of 13 residues. V dropped 7 bases and J dropped 3 bases, with 12 bases sitting between them. As DNA, the CDR3 is TGTGCCAGCATCAGGGGAGGGTACACTGAAGCTTTCTTT. It specifies CASIRGGYTEAFF.

The rearrangement joins TRBV7-2 to TRBJ1-2, with 7 bases aligning to TRBD1. The CDR3 loop spans 14 amino acids. Germline V gene sequence: CDR1 SGHTA, CDR2 FQGNSA. V shed 1 base, J shed 4 bases, and the junction held 3 bases outside the gene matches. This CDR3 reads CASSLGQGGYGYTF. The CDR3, as DNA: TGTGCCAGCAGCTTAGGGCAGGGGGGCTATGGCTACACCTTC.

The chain recombines TRBV5-6 with TRBJ2-3, with 7 positions matching TRBD1. The CDR3 is made up of 14 amino acids. From germline, CDR1 is SGHDT and CDR2 YYEEEE. Trimming cost V 7 bases and J 0 bases; bases outside gene matches: 5. The CDR3 nucleotides are TGTGCCAGCGAAGGACAGGCTAGCACAGATACGCAGTATTTT. It translates to CASEGQASTDTQYF.

The chain has TRBV6-2 or TRBV6-3 and TRBJ2-1, with 12 bases fitting TRBD2. This CDR3 has 18 residues. CDR1 is MNHEY, CDR2 SVGEGT, per germline. The J segment lost 4 bases and the V segment lost 2 bases, leaving 9 bases of the junction unmatched. The CDR3 here is CASSYHPPTSGRYNEQFF. Here the CDR3 DNA reads TGTGCCAGCAGTTACCACCCCCCAACTAGCGGGAGGTACAATGAGCAGTTCTTC.

This clone was detected only a few times. This chain uses TRBV19 with TRBJ1-5; D is unresolved. The V gene's germline CDR1 is LNHDA and CDR2 SQIVND (reference sequence). The V and J ends lost 7 bases and 4 bases respectively, with 20 bases between them. The CDR3 consists of 16 residues. The CDR3 protein is CASIRSEGLGNQPQHF. CDR3 nucleotides: TGTGCCAGTATCCGAAGTGAGGGTTTGGGGAATCAGCCCCAGCATTTT.